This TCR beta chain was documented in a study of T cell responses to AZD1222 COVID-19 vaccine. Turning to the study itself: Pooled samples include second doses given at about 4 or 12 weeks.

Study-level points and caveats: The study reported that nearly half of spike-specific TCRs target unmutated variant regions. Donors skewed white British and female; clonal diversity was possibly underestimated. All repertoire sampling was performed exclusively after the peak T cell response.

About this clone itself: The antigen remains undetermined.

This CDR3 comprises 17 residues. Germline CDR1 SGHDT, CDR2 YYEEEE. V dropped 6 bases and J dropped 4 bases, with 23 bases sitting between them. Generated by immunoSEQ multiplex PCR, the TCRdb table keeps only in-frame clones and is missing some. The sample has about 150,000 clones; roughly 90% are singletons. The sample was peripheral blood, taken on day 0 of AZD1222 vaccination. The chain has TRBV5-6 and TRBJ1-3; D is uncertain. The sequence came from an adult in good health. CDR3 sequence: CASTLLDSKQRGNTIYF. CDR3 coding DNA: TGTGCCAGCACTCTTTTGGACTCCAAGCAGCGGGGAAACACCATATATTTT. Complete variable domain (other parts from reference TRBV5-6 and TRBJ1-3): DAGVTQSPTHLIKTRGQQVTLRCSPKSGHDTVSWYQQALGQGPQFIFQYYEEEERQRGNFPDRFSGHQFPNYSSELNVNALLLGDSALYLCASTLLDSKQRGNTIYFGEGSWLTVV.